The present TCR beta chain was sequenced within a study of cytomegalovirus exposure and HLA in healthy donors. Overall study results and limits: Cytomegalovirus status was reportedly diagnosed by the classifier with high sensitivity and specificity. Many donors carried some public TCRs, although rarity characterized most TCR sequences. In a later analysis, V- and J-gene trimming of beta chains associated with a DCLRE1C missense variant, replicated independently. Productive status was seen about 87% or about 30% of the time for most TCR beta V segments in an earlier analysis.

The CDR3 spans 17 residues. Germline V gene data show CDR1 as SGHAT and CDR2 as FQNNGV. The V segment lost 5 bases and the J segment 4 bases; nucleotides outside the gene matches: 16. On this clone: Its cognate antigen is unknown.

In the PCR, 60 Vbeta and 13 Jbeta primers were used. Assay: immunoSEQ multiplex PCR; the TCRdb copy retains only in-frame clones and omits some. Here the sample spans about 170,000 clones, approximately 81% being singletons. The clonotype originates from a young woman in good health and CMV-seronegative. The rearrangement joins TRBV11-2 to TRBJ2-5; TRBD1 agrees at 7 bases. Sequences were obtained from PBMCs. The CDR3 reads CASSLLRTGDTRETQYF. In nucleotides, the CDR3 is TGTGCCAGCAGCCTACTGCGGACAGGCGATACACGAGAGACCCAGTACTTC.